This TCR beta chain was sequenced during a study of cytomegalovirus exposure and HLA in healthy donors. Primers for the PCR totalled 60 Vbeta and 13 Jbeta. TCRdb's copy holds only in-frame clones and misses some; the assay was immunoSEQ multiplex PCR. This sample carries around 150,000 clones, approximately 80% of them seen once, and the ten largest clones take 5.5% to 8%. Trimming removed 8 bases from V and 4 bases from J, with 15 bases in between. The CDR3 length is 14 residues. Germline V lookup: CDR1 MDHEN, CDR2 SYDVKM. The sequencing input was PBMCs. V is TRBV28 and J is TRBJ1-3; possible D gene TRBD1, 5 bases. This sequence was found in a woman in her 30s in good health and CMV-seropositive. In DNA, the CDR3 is TGTGCCAGCTCCGCCAGGGCTTTGGGAAACACCATATATTTT. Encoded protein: CASSARALGNTIYF. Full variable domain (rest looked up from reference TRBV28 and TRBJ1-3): DVKVTQSSRYLVKRTGEKVFLECVQDMDHENMFWYRQDPGLGLRLIYFSYDVKMKEKGDIPEGYSVSREKKERFSLILESASTNQTSMYLCASSARALGNTIYFGEGSWLTVV.